This T cell receptor beta chain stems from a study of beta chain features in type 1 diabetes. Across the study: Examination covered around 98 million sorted cells spanning all samples.

This clone has just a few counts. Its antigen is not identified. Of the isolated RNA, all was reverse transcribed, and so the sequenced material was expressed TCRB transcripts. Assay used: immunoSEQ multiplex PCR; TCRdb lists only in-frame clones, some missing. The data contain around 500,000 clones, more than 9.5% of them singletons. Overall study results and limits: VDJ junctions from patients with type 1 diabetes contained fewer insertions and more deletions.

Trimming shortened V by 0 bases and J by 5 bases, and 11 bases separated the two germline ends. Germline V gene lookup returns CDR1 MNHEY and CDR2 SMNVEV (reference sequence). This CDR3 spans 14 amino acids. Sample: naive CD4+ T cells from blood. This receptor was obtained from a woman under 30 in good health. The genes are TRBV27 and TRBJ2-7; D gene ambiguous. The CDR3 DNA reads TGTGCCAGCAGTTTATCATTGTGGCAACACGAGCAGTACTTC. Protein product: CASSLSLWQHEQYF.